This T cell receptor beta chain comes out of a study of control samples from healthy donors and cancer patients. The CDR3 length is 12 residues. Trimming left V 4 bases short and J 2 bases short, with 0 bases between. To note about this clone: The same CDR3 is also encoded by other DNA sequences in this sample.

TCRdb's table, derived via immunoSEQ multiplex PCR, lists solely in-frame clones and lacks some. The table includes about 120,000 clones, more than 70% detected once. This chain connects TRBV12-3 or TRBV12-4 to TRBJ2-6; D ambiguous. The sequence was obtained from a man aged 40-49 years in good health. Sequences were obtained from blood. CDR3 protein: CASSSGANVLTF. Written as DNA, the CDR3 is TGTGCCAGCAGTTCTGGGGCCAACGTCCTGACTTTC.